The 28 T cell receptor beta chains reported below all come from one sample, sequenced in a study of neurological immune-mediated disorders. One entry per CDR3 protein results from TCRdb running MiXCR on the 5' RACE reads. The sample carries tens of thousands of distinct CDR3 sequences, approximately 10% recorded once. Source material: PBMCs. All receptors come from a man aged 35-49 years in good health.

The sample holds many counts of this clonotype. This sequence joins TRBV28 and TRBJ2-7; D remains ambiguous. CDR3 length equals 12 residues. The V and J ends lost 4 bases and 3 bases respectively, with 7 bases between them. The V gene's germline CDR1 is MDHEN and CDR2 SYDVKM. For the CDR3, the DNA is TGTGCCAGCAGTTCCTCTCGCTACGAGCAGTACTTC. As protein: CASSSSRYEQYF.

This clonotype was counted many times. The chain has TRBV20-1 and TRBJ2-1; 7 bases align to TRBD2. Germline-derived CDR1 and CDR2 are DFQATT and SNEGSKA (reference sequence). Losses at the gene ends were 3 bases for V and 1 base for J; bases not matched to a gene: 3. The CDR3 consists of 14 residues. DNA for the CDR3: TGCAGTGCTAGCCGGGACTATTCCTACAATGAGCAGTTCTTC. It translates to CSASRDYSYNEQFF.

This clonotype occurred many times. Here the CDR3 reads CSARGAPETQYF. For the CDR3, the DNA is TGCAGTGCTAGAGGGGCGCCAGAGACCCAGTACTTC. V gene TRBV20-1 combines with J gene TRBJ2-5; D remains ambiguous. V was shortened by 1 base and J by 4 bases, with 7 bases between the two germline ends. Germline loops: CDR1 DFQATT, CDR2 SNEGSKA (reference sequence). This CDR3 is built from 12 residues.

This clonotype has at least ten counts. The chain's CDR3 is CATSTAGLADQETQYF. CDR3 nucleotide sequence: TGCGCCACCTCAACGGCAGGACTAGCGGATCAAGAGACCCAGTACTTC. This chain links TRBV5-1 with TRBJ2-5, with 10 positions matching TRBD2. Germline CDR1 SGHRS, CDR2 YFSETQ. This CDR3 is 16 amino acids long. Unmatched junction bases numbered 13, after V lost 9 bases and J lost 2 bases.

This clonotype was seen at least ten times. This sequence joins TRBV5-6 and TRBJ2-7, with 7 bases identical to TRBD2. Trimming at V came to 5 bases and at J to 1 base, leaving 9 bases not matched to a gene. This CDR3 contains 15 residues. Germline V lookup: CDR1 SGHDT, CDR2 YYEEEE. CDR3 in DNA: TGTGCCAGCAGACCGATTACTAGCGAGTCCTACGAGCAGTACTTC. Translating gives CASRPITSESYEQYF.

This clonotype was counted many times. The chain couples TRBV10-3 to TRBJ2-3, with 7 bases aligning to TRBD2. The germline V gene has CDR1 ENHRY and CDR2 SYGVKD. The V and J ends lost 6 bases and 1 base, in that order; junction bases with no gene match: 4. The CDR3 has 14 residues. The CDR3 DNA reads as TGTGCCATCAGAACGGGGGGAGGCACAGATACGCAGTATTTT. This sequence encodes CAIRTGGGTDTQYF.

This clonotype was seen at least ten times. The chain carries TRBV3-1 and TRBJ2-7; 7 bases agree with TRBD1. Germline V lookup: CDR1 LGHDT, CDR2 YNNKEL (reference sequence). The ends lost 1 base at V and 5 bases at J; junction bases unmatched: 8. This CDR3 has 15 residues. CDR3 DNA: TGTGCCAGCAGCCAAGGAAGACAGGGCGGCCACGAGCAGTACTTC. Amino acid sequence: CASSQGRQGGHEQYF.

This clonotype has more than one count but fewer than ten. V is TRBV12-3 or TRBV12-4 and J is TRBJ2-5; weak D call: TRBD1 (6 bases). This CDR3 is 12 amino acids long. Trimming took 6 bases from V and 5 from J, leaving 10 bases between them. The CDR3 spells CASSDRPETQYF. The DNA for the CDR3 is TGTGCCAGCAGCGACAGGCCGGAGACCCAGTACTTC.

This clonotype has a count of ten or more. V is TRBV5-1 and J is TRBJ2-7, with 9 bases that match TRBD1. There are 14 residues in the CDR3. The germline V gene encodes CDR1 SGHRS and CDR2 YFSETQ. J was trimmed by 3 bases and V by 5 bases; bases with no gene match: 6. CDR3 residues: CASRRGQGSYEQYF. The CDR3 nucleotides are TGCGCCAGCAGAAGGGGACAGGGCAGCTACGAGCAGTACTTC.

This clonotype was detected many times. The rearrangement links TRBV25-1 to TRBJ2-1, with TRBD1 matching 7 bases. Losses at the gene ends were 1 base for V and 2 bases for J; bases not matched to a gene: 5. The CDR3 loop spans 16 amino acids. CDR1 is MGHDK, CDR2 SYGVNS, per germline. Here the CDR3 DNA reads TGTGCCAGCAGTGAATTTGAGGGGGCCACCTACAATGAGCAGTTCTTC. Amino acids: CASSEFEGATYNEQFF.

This clonotype appeared many times. The chain carries TRBV5-1 and TRBJ1-2; 7 bases are a match to TRBD1. The CDR3 consists of 15 residues. V dropped 1 base and J dropped 5; count of bases not matched to a gene: 8. In germline, CDR1 is SGHRS, CDR2 YFSETQ. The CDR3 is CASSLTPGQLYGYTF. DNA of the CDR3: TGCGCCAGCAGCTTGACGCCGGGACAGCTTTATGGCTACACCTTC.

This clonotype was found many times. The chain combines TRBV28 with TRBJ1-1, with 7 bases lining up with TRBD1. The germline gives CDR1 MDHEN, CDR2 SYDVKM. CDR3 length: 14 residues. V was clipped by 6 bases and J by 6 bases; unmatched bases: 10. CDR3 in amino acids: CASSSQGEGSEAFF. The CDR3 DNA is TGTGCCAGCAGCTCCCAGGGGGAAGGTTCTGAAGCTTTCTTT. Full variable domain (missing parts from reference TRBV28 and TRBJ1-1): DVKVTQSSRYLVKRTGEKVFLECVQDMDHENMFWYRQDPGLGLRLIYFSYDVKMKEKGDIPEGYSVSREKKERFSLILESASTNQTSMYLCASSSQGEGSEAFFGQGTRLTVV.

This clonotype was counted at least ten times. This chain uses TRBV12-3 or TRBV12-4 with TRBJ2-7, with 10 bases matching TRBD2. V dropped 4 bases and J dropped 0; count of bases not matched to a gene: 6. The CDR3 has 16 amino acids. The CDR3 DNA reads as TGTGCCAGCAGTTCCCCGAGCGGGAGGGCCTCCTACGAGCAGTACTTC. Translation gives CASSSPSGRASYEQYF.

This clonotype was recorded at least ten times. This chain joins TRBV5-5 and TRBJ2-2; no definite D call. V was shortened by 2 bases and J by 3 bases, with 11 bases between the two germline ends. Germline V gives CDR1 SGHKS, CDR2 YYEKEE (reference sequence). The CDR3 loop spans 15 amino acids. The CDR3: CASSFVLYYTGELFF. The CDR3, as DNA: TGTGCCAGCAGCTTCGTACTTTACTACACCGGGGAGCTGTTTTTT.

In its sample, this clonotype was seen many times. The rearrangement links TRBV5-1 to TRBJ2-3; perhaps TRBD2 as D (6 bases). Germline CDR1 SGHRS, CDR2 YFSETQ. Deletions cut 3 bases from V and 1 base from J, with 18 bases between. This CDR3 contains 17 residues. The CDR3 DNA reads TGCGCCAGCAGCTCTGGGGCTAGCGTTGAACGCACAGATACGCAGTATTTT. Translated: CASSSGASVERTDTQYF.

This clonotype has ten or more counts. The genes are TRBV20-1 and TRBJ2-3; perhaps TRBD1 as D (5 bases). Looked up from germline, CDR1 is DFQATT and CDR2 is SNEGSKA (reference sequence). The V gene lost 2 bases and the J gene lost 2 bases, with 20 bases spanning the gap. This CDR3 has 17 residues. Written as DNA, the CDR3 is TGCAGTGCTAGATTCCGCGCCCGACAGCCTATCACAGATACGCAGTATTTT. Protein sequence: CSARFRARQPITDTQYF.

This clonotype was seen a few times. The chain joins TRBV7-3 to TRBJ1-1; D is unresolved. Trimming cost V 5 bases and J 4 bases, with 11 bases left between them. Germline V gives CDR1 SGHTA, CDR2 FQGTGA. The CDR3 is made up of 13 amino acids. The CDR3 bases are TGTGCCAGCAGCCCCGGGAGTGGCACTGAAGCTTTCTTT. This encodes CASSPGSGTEAFF.

In its sample, this clonotype was seen many times. This sequence joins TRBV6-2 or TRBV6-3 and TRBJ2-1; D uncertain. The V gene's germline CDR1 is MNHEY and CDR2 SVGEGT. The CDR3 contains 13 residues. With 2 bases removed from V and 9 bases from J, the gap between germline ends came to 11 bases. The CDR3 DNA sequence: TGTGCCAGCAGTTACGCCTCTGAAGGTGAGCAGTTCTTC. Translating gives CASSYASEGEQFF.

This clonotype was seen many times. The chain couples TRBV6-6 to TRBJ1-5; 8 bases align to TRBD1. The CDR3 spans 14 residues. V lost 7 bases and J lost 4; bases outside the gene matches: 6. From germline, CDR1 is MNHNY and CDR2 SVGAGI (reference sequence). The CDR3 DNA reads TGTGCCAGCATCCAGGGGGCCGTTAATCAGCCCCAGCATTTT. Translated, it gives CASIQGAVNQPQHF.

This clonotype was detected many times. The V and J genes are TRBV20-1 and TRBJ2-4; possible D gene TRBD2, 6 bases. The ends were cut back, 5 bases at V and 4 bases at J, with 9 bases in the middle. The germline gives CDR1 DFQATT, CDR2 SNEGSKA (reference sequence). This CDR3 is built from 12 residues. The CDR3 DNA is TGCAGTGCTGGAGGGGCAAAAAACATTCAGTACTTC. Translation gives CSAGGAKNIQYF.

This clonotype was detected ten times or more. CDR3 in amino acids: CASSLGLTGVDEQFF. The CDR3 nucleotides are TGTGCCAGCAGCTTGGGGTTGACAGGGGTCGATGAGCAGTTCTTC. This chain connects TRBV5-6 to TRBJ2-1; 8 bases map to TRBD1. The CDR3 sequence is 15 residues long. The germline CDR1 and CDR2 sequences are SGHDT and YYEEEE. The junction had 7 bases not matched to a gene; V was cut back by 0 bases and J by 8 bases.

Of note for this clonotype: This may arise from a read error, as a much more abundant clone is one base away. The rearrangement links TRBV28 to TRBJ2-5; the D gene is possibly TRBD1 (6 bases). This CDR3 region has 13 residues. V was pared by 5 bases and J by 5 bases, with 12 bases between. The germline V gene has CDR1 MDHEN and CDR2 SYDVKM. The CDR3 DNA sequence: TGTGCCAGCAGTGTAGACAGGATGGAGACCCAGTACTTC. Protein product: CASSVDRMETQYF.

Many counts were recorded for this clonotype. At one end the junction does not follow the germline gene, possibly because of a read error. J is TRBJ2-3 and V is TRBV12-3 or TRBV12-4, with D hard to call. The CDR3 extends over 9 amino acids. The CDR3 here is CASSLIAPF. The CDR3 region has the DNA TGTGCCAGCAGTTTAATTGCTCCTTTT.

This clonotype was counted at least ten times. The genes are TRBV28 and TRBJ2-1; D is perhaps TRBD1 (8 bases). CDR3 size: 16 residues. Germline CDR1 reads MDHEN; CDR2 reads SYDVKM. The V end was cut by 5 bases, the J end by 9 bases, with 23 bases between. CDR3 residues: CASSHGTGRGESEQFF. CDR3 nucleotides: TGTGCCAGCAGTCACGGGACAGGTCGGGGGGAGAGTGAGCAGTTCTTC.

This clonotype showed up many times. The rearrangement links TRBV25-1 to TRBJ2-5; D gene unclear. The germline V gene encodes CDR1 MGHDK and CDR2 SYGVNS. Deletions cut 10 bases from V and 5 bases from J, with 11 bases between. The CDR3 spans 11 residues. The CDR3: CAIPPGETQYF. DNA for the CDR3: TGTGCCATCCCCCCCGGCGAGACCCAGTACTTC.

This clonotype was seen many times. This chain connects TRBV6-6 to TRBJ1-5; 7 positions match TRBD1. Germline V gene sequence: CDR1 MNHNY, CDR2 SVGAGI (reference sequence). The CDR3 has 13 amino acids. J lost 12 bases, V lost 7 bases, and 12 bases had no gene match. The CDR3 spells CASMEGGGRGQHF. DNA of the CDR3: TGTGCCAGCATGGAAGGGGGCGGGAGGGGCCAGCATTTT.

This clonotype occurred many times. The V and J genes are TRBV9 and TRBJ2-2; 9 positions agree with TRBD2. This CDR3 spans 17 amino acids. V lost 5 bases, J lost 6 bases, and 14 bases stayed unmatched. The germline CDR1 and CDR2 sequences are SGDLS and YYNGEE. CDR3 nucleotides: TGTGCCAGCAGTTCGCCCACCGGGACTAGCCTGCCCGGGGAGCTGTTTTTT. Protein product: CASSSPTGTSLPGELFF.

The chain employs TRBV10-3 and TRBJ1-1; no reliable D call. Trimming left V 6 bases short and J 5 bases short, with 10 bases between. Germline assignment: CDR1 ENHRY and CDR2 SYGVKD. The CDR3 is 12 amino acids. This chain's CDR3 is CAIRQPGTEAFF. The CDR3 nucleotides are TGTGCCATCAGGCAGCCCGGAACTGAAGCTTTCTTT.